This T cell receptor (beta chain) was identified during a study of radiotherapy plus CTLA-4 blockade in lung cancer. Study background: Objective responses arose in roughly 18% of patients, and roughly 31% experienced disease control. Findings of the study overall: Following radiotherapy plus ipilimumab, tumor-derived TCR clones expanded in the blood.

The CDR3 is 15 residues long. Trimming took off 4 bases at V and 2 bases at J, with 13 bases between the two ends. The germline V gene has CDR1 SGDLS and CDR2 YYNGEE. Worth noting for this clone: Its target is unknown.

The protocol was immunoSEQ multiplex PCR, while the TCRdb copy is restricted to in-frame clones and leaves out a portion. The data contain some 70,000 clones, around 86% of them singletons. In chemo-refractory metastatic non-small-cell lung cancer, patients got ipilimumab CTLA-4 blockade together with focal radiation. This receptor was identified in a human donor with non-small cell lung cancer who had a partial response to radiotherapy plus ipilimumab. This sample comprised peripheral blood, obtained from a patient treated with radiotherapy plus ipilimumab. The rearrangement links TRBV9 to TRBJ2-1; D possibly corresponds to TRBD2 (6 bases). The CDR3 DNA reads TGTGCCAGCAGCCAGACGGGAGACGCCTACAATGAGCAGTTCTTC. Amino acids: CASSQTGDAYNEQFF. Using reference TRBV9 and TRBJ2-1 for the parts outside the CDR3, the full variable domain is DSGVTQTPKHLITATGQRVTLRCSPRSGDLSVYWYQQSLDQGLQFLIQYYNGEERAKGNILERFSAQQFPDLHSELNLSSLELGDSALYFCASSQTGDAYNEQFFGPGTRLTVL.